Listed below are T cell receptor beta chains from one sample, sequenced in a study of blood T cells in healthy people across ages. One entry per CDR3 protein results from TCRdb running MiXCR on the 5' RACE reads. This sample yields around 2 million distinct CDR3 sequences, of which about two fifths are seen a single time; more than 20% belongs to the top ten. Sequenced material: blood. These receptors originate from a human donor in good health. Both conserved end residues are part of each CDR3. Each record gives: clone size, CDR3 length, V gene, J gene, D gene, CDR3 protein, CDR3 DNA. A D gene is named only where the DNA matches it firmly. Clone sizes are given selectively: once, few, many, or a class where the clone is expanded.

-	14	TRBV20-1	TRBJ1-3	-	CSAPGRNTGNTIYF	TGCAGTGCGCCGGGACGCAATACTGGAAACACCATATATTTT
-	14	TRBV11-2	TRBJ2-1	TRBD1	CASSLETGGNEQFF	TGTGCCAGCAGCTTAGAGACAGGGGGCAATGAGCAGTTCTTC
-	14	TRBV5-1	TRBJ1-1	TRBD1	CASSLGQTGPEAFF	TGCGCCAGCAGCTTGGGGCAGACAGGGCCTGAAGCTTTCTTT
few	11	TRBV18	TRBJ1-2	-	CASSGVGGYTF	TGTGCCAGCTCAGGAGTGGGCGGCTACACCTTC
few	11	TRBV25-1	TRBJ1-2	-	CASSDLLGYTF	TGTGCCAGCAGTGATTTATTAGGCTACACCTTC
-	14	TRBV7-3	TRBJ2-7	TRBD2	CASSLLAGYGEQYF	TGTGCCAGCAGCTTACTAGCGGGTTACGGCGAGCAGTACTTC
-	14	TRBV3-1	TRBJ2-3	-	CASSQSGSPDTQYF	TGTGCCAGCAGCCAATCCGGGTCCCCAGATACGCAGTATTTT
-	15	TRBV2	TRBJ1-1	TRBD1	CASRGTGGRDTEAFF	TGTGCCAGCAGGGGGACAGGGGGACGGGACACTGAAGCTTTCTTT
-	13	TRBV20-1	TRBJ2-7	-	CSARVGGRYEQYF	TGCAGTGCTAGAGTTGGGGGCCGGTACGAGCAGTACTTC
-	18	TRBV9	TRBJ2-7	-	CASSVPRGGDRSYNEQYF	TGTGCCAGCAGCGTACCACGAGGGGGGGACAGGTCCTACAATGAGCAGTACTTC
-	14	TRBV10-3	TRBJ2-5	-	CATSESGREETQYF	TGTGCCACCAGTGAGTCGGGTAGAGAAGAGACCCAGTACTTC
few	15	TRBV5-1	TRBJ2-3	TRBD2	CASSSGTRWGDTQYF	TGCGCCAGCAGCTCCGGGACTAGATGGGGGGATACGCAGTATTTT
-	15	TRBV7-9	TRBJ2-7	-	CASSLRGDGPYEQYF	TGTGCCAGCAGCTTACGAGGGGATGGTCCCTACGAGCAGTACTTC
-	17	TRBV4-3	TRBJ2-1	-	CASSQDLQVTSYNEQFF	TGCGCCAGCAGCCAAGATCTTCAGGTGACCTCCTACAATGAGCAGTTCTTC
-	15	TRBV9	TRBJ2-7	TRBD2	CASSVGGGTTNEQYF	TGTGCCAGCAGCGTAGGGGGGGGAACAACGAACGAGCAGTACTTC
-	13	TRBV29-1	TRBJ2-1	-	CSVEVGGVDEQFF	TGCAGCGTTGAAGTTGGAGGTGTGGATGAGCAGTTCTTC
few	14	TRBV20-1	TRBJ2-1	-	CSGIERSSYNEQFF	TGCAGTGGGATAGAAAGGAGCTCCTACAATGAGCAGTTCTTC
-	16	TRBV2	TRBJ2-4	-	CASSDPGATGKNIQYF	TGTGCCAGCAGTGACCCAGGGGCCACGGGGAAAAACATTCAGTACTTC
-	12	TRBV7-2	TRBJ1-2	-	CASSLGAVRYTF	TGTGCCAGCAGCTTAGGTGCGGTACGCTACACCTTC
-	11	TRBV20-1	TRBJ2-5	-	CSSLSDETQYF	TGCAGTTCCCTCTCGGACGAGACCCAGTACTTC
few	12	TRBV29-1	TRBJ1-2	TRBD1	CSVEGAYDGYTF	TGCAGCGTCGAGGGGGCGTACGATGGCTACACCTTC
-	16	TRBV4-3	TRBJ1-2	-	CASSQGPQNLYYGYTF	TGCGCCAGCAGCCAAGGGCCACAGAATCTTTACTATGGCTACACCTTC
-	16	TRBV28	TRBJ2-3	-	CASSLRLDRKLDTQYF	TGTGCCAGCAGTTTGCGTCTCGACAGGAAGTTGGATACGCAGTATTTT
-	14	TRBV4-1	TRBJ1-5	TRBD1	CASSTGQDNQPQHF	TGCGCCAGCAGCACGGGACAGGACAATCAGCCCCAGCATTTT
-	13	TRBV18	TRBJ2-7	-	CASSPWTTGEQYF	TGTGCCAGCTCGCCCTGGACCACGGGGGAGCAGTACTTC
once	16	TRBV7-8	TRBJ1-1	-	CASSFFRGAEVREAFF	TGTGCCAGCAGCTTTTTCCGGGGGGCGGAAGTTCGTGAAGCTTTCTTT
-	15	TRBV4-1	TRBJ1-1	-	CASTPRVLENTEAFF	TGCGCCAGCACCCCACGCGTACTGGAGAACACTGAAGCTTTCTTT
-	14	TRBV28	TRBJ2-7	-	CASRKARWSYEQYF	TGTGCCAGCAGGAAGGCCCGGTGGTCCTACGAGCAGTACTTC
-	14	TRBV12-3/TRBV12-4	TRBJ1-2	TRBD1	CASNRGGGNYGYTF	TGTGCCAGCAACCGAGGGGGCGGTAACTATGGCTACACCTTC
-	15	TRBV6-4	TRBJ2-1	-	CASSDGAAAYNEQFF	TGTGCCAGCAGTGACGGGGCAGCCGCCTACAATGAGCAGTTCTTC
few	15	TRBV6-4	TRBJ2-1	-	CASSDEGGPSNEQFF	TGTGCCAGCAGTGACGAAGGGGGGCCGTCCAATGAGCAGTTCTTC
few	19	TRBV7-9	TRBJ2-7	-	CASSLLKSQPTGTSYEQYF	TGTGCCAGCAGCTTATTGAAGAGTCAGCCGACCGGGACATCCTACGAGCAGTACTTC
-	14	TRBV30	TRBJ2-7	TRBD1	CAWSGRTGSYEQYF	TGTGCCTGGAGTGGTAGGACAGGGAGCTACGAGCAGTACTTC
few	14	TRBV12-3/TRBV12-4	TRBJ1-1	-	CASSLGDLGTEAFF	TGTGCCAGCAGTTTGGGGGACCTTGGCACTGAAGCTTTCTTT
few	13	TRBV10-3	TRBJ2-4	TRBD2	CAATSSGGYIQYF	TGTGCCGCAACATCTAGCGGGGGTTACATTCAGTACTTC
few	14	TRBV12-3/TRBV12-4	TRBJ1-2	-	CASTRQEGRDGYTF	TGTGCCAGCACCCGGCAAGAGGGCAGAGATGGCTACACCTTC
-	17	TRBV11-1	TRBJ2-1	TRBD2	CASSLGREGPNLHEQFF	TGTGCCAGCAGCTTAGGGCGGGAGGGGCCAAATCTCCATGAGCAGTTCTTC
-	15	TRBV12-3/TRBV12-4	TRBJ2-1	-	CASSLSFGTYNEQFF	TGTGCCAGCAGTCTATCATTCGGGACCTACAATGAGCAGTTCTTC
-	15	TRBV6-5	TRBJ1-1	-	CASSYSWGSDTEAFF	TGTGCCAGCAGTTACTCGTGGGGTTCCGACACTGAAGCTTTCTTT
-	17	TRBV4-3	TRBJ1-2	-	CASSQQAVDRQLYGYTF	TGCGCCAGCAGCCAACAGGCGGTGGACAGACAACTTTATGGCTACACCTTC
-	14	TRBV12-3/TRBV12-4	TRBJ2-7	TRBD2	CASSPLGRVEEQYF	TGTGCCAGCAGCCCGCTGGGGAGGGTCGAAGAGCAGTACTTC